This is a list of T cell receptor beta chains from one sample in a study of T cell repertoires in cytomegalovirus infection. TCRdb ran MiXCR on the reads and lists one entry per CDR3 protein. The data show a few hundred thousand distinct CDR3 sequences, about a sixth seen once. Material: PBMCs. The receptors were sampled from a human donor in good health (CMV status not recorded). Some clones in this sample may be carry-over from other donors' samples. Each CDR3 is given with its conserved first and last residue. The D gene is left open where the match is weak. The size field is filled for only some rows; it gives once, few, many or a size class.

d_call j_call clone_size v_call cdr3_nt cdr3_aa
NA TRBJ2-7 many TRBV11-2 TGTGCCAGCAGCTCCACTGGAGGGTACGAGCAGTACTTC CASSSTGGYEQYF
NA TRBJ1-1 NA TRBV11-2 TGTGCCAGCAGCAGGAGGAACACTGAAGCTTTCTTT CASSRRNTEAFF
TRBD1 TRBJ1-5 NA TRBV3-1 TGTGCCAGCAGCCAAGGTAGGACAGGGTATAGCAATCAGCCCCAGCATTTT CASSQGRTGYSNQPQHF
TRBD2 TRBJ2-1 few TRBV20-1 TGCAGTGCTACCAGCAGCGGGGGGGCTAACAATGAGCAGTTCTTC CSATSSGGANNEQFF
TRBD2 TRBJ2-3 many TRBV7-2 TGTGCCAGCAGCTACGTAGCGGGGGGAAGCACAGATACGCAGTATTTT CASSYVAGGSTDTQYF
NA TRBJ2-2 NA TRBV7-9 TGTGCCAGCAGCTTAGACAGGCGTAGCCCCGGGGAGCTGTTTTTT CASSLDRRSPGELFF
TRBD1 TRBJ1-6 many TRBV5-4 TGTGCCAGCAGCTTGGACAGGGGACGCTATAATTCACCCCTCCACTTT CASSLDRGRYNSPLHF
NA TRBJ2-3 few TRBV19 TGTGCCAGTAAAAGAGCGGCAGTTATCACAGATACGCAGTATTTT CASKRAAVITDTQYF
NA TRBJ1-2 many TRBV7-2 TGTGCCAGCAGCTTACAGGGAGTGGGCTACACCTTC CASSLQGVGYTF
NA TRBJ2-3 NA TRBV2 TGTGCCAGCAGTGAAGGAGGGGTGGATACGCAGTATTTT CASSEGGVDTQYF
NA TRBJ2-3 few TRBV6-6 TGTGCCAGCAGTCACCCGTGGGTTCGTGGCACAGATACGCAGTATTTT CASSHPWVRGTDTQYF
NA TRBJ2-3 few TRBV20-1 TGCAGTGCTAGACTGACACTCACAGATACGCAGTATTTT CSARLTLTDTQYF
NA TRBJ1-1 NA TRBV20-1 TGCAGCCCCGGGGCGGAATTGGAGGTGAACACTGAAGCTTTCTTT CSPGAELEVNTEAFF
NA TRBJ1-6 NA TRBV7-9 TGTGCCAGCAGCTTAGCGGGGCAAGTAAATTCACCCCTCCACTTT CASSLAGQVNSPLHF
NA TRBJ2-5 many TRBV7-2 TGTGCCAGCAGCTTAGCAGGGATTGGGGAGACCCAGTACTTC CASSLAGIGETQYF
NA TRBJ2-3 many TRBV7-2 TGTGCCAGCAGCTTAGATTCTGGTAGCACAGATACGCAGTATTTT CASSLDSGSTDTQYF
TRBD1 TRBJ2-3 few TRBV5-6 TGTGCCAGCACCGACAGGGGCACAGATACGCAGTATTTT CASTDRGTDTQYF
NA TRBJ2-1 NA TRBV25-1 TGTGCCAGCAGTACGGCTGGCACGTACAATGAGCAGTTCTTC CASSTAGTYNEQFF
TRBD1 TRBJ1-4 many TRBV12-3/TRBV12-4 TGTGCCAGCAGCCCTCGACAGGGATCAGAAAAACTGTTTTTT CASSPRQGSEKLFF
TRBD1 TRBJ1-1 NA TRBV18 TGTGCCAGCTCACCACCCGCGACAGGGGTGGGTTGGAACACTGAAGCTTTCTTT CASSPPATGVGWNTEAFF
TRBD2 TRBJ2-2 few TRBV6-2/TRBV6-3 TGTGCCAGCACGTTGTGGCTAGCGGGGACCGGGGAGCTGTTTTTT CASTLWLAGTGELFF
NA TRBJ1-1 NA TRBV28 TGTGCCAGCAGTTCCGACAGCTCCTACACTGAAGCTTTCTTT CASSSDSSYTEAFF
NA TRBJ2-3 many TRBV15 TGTGCCACCAGCAGAGTTAAGGCCCTGCTCACAGATACGCAGTATTTT CATSRVKALLTDTQYF
NA TRBJ1-5 NA TRBV3-2 TGTGCCAGCAGCCAAGATGTTCGGCAGCCCCAGCATTTT CASSQDVRQPQHF
NA TRBJ1-6 many TRBV7-2 TGTGCCAGCAGCTTAGTCTCGGGGGGTCGGGGCCAGGCACCCCTCCACTTT CASSLVSGGRGQAPLHF
NA TRBJ1-1 NA TRBV7-3 TGTGCCAGCAGCCGGGGAGAGGGTGACCCATCTGGAGCTTTCTTT CASSRGEGDPSGAFF
NA TRBJ2-7 few TRBV6-2/TRBV6-3 TGTGCCAGCAGTTACGTCCGGAATCCCCAGACCTACGAGCAGTACTTC CASSYVRNPQTYEQYF
NA TRBJ2-3 many TRBV5-4 TGTGCCAGCAGCTGGGGAGGGGGCGCAACAGATACGCAGTATTTT CASSWGGGATDTQYF
TRBD1 TRBJ1-4 few TRBV29-1 TGCAGCGTAGGACAGGCAACTAATGAAAAACTGTTTTTT CSVGQATNEKLFF
TRBD1 TRBJ2-2 NA TRBV7-9 TGTGCCAGTGAGTCCGGGACAGGGAACACCGGGGAGCTGTTTTTT CASESGTGNTGELFF
NA TRBJ2-1 NA TRBV20-1 TGCAGTGCTAGAGCAGAGGACTACCAACTTATGTTCTTC CSARAEDYQLMFF
NA TRBJ1-1 many TRBV12-3/TRBV12-4 TGTGCCAGCAGTTTTTCGCGCCAGGGGACTGAAGCTTTCTTT CASSFSRQGTEAFF
TRBD1 TRBJ1-2 few TRBV12-3/TRBV12-4 TGTGCCAGCAGTTCAATAAACAGGGGCAACTATGGCTACACCTTC CASSSINRGNYGYTF
NA TRBJ2-2 many TRBV7-2 TGTGCCAGCAGCTTTCAGAGAAGGAACACCGGGGAGCTGTTTTTT CASSFQRRNTGELFF
NA TRBJ2-7 NA TRBV7-2 TGTGCCAGCAGCTTGAGCGTGGCAGACTACGAGCAGTACTTC CASSLSVADYEQYF
NA TRBJ1-6 NA TRBV7-9 TGTGCCAGCAGCCCGAGCGGGGGGCTCGGTGGTAATTCACCCCTCCACTTT CASSPSGGLGGNSPLHF
NA TRBJ2-5 few TRBV20-1 TGCAGTGCTCTGGCCTCGGGAGAGACCCAGTACTTC CSALASGETQYF
TRBD1 TRBJ1-2 many TRBV18 TGTGCCAGCAGCCCTGGACAGGGGGCGAACTATGGCTACACCTTC CASSPGQGANYGYTF
TRBD1 TRBJ1-2 NA TRBV7-2 TGTGCCAGCAGCTTTGACAGGGGAGAGTACTATGGCTACACCTTC CASSFDRGEYYGYTF
NA TRBJ2-1 NA TRBV18 TGTGCCAGCTCACCACCGAACGTGGCTAGTTCTTCTGGTCTTAAGCAGTTCTTC CASSPPNVASSSGLKQFF
NA TRBJ1-2 many TRBV7-2 TGTGCCAGCAGCTTAAACGAGGGTCAGAACTATGGCTACACCTTC CASSLNEGQNYGYTF
TRBD1 TRBJ1-1 few TRBV18 TGTGCCAGCTCACCCCTGGAGGGGGCAGCGAACACTGAAGCTTTCTTT CASSPLEGAANTEAFF
NA TRBJ2-3 few TRBV10-3 TGTGCCATCAGTGAGCACCTCAGTTACGGGACAGATACGCAGTATTTT CAISEHLSYGTDTQYF
NA TRBJ2-7 NA TRBV27 TGTGCCAGCAGTTTATTCGGCCCCTACGAGCAGTACTTC CASSLFGPYEQYF
NA TRBJ2-1 many TRBV4-2 TGTGCCAGCAGCCAAGATGGGCAGGAGTGGGTCTCCTACAATGAGCAGTTCTTC CASSQDGQEWVSYNEQFF
NA TRBJ2-7 once TRBV6-6 TGTGCCAGCAGCTACTCCGGCCCTTACGAGCAGTACTTC CASSYSGPYEQYF
NA TRBJ2-6 few TRBV2 TGTGCCAGCAGTGATCCCAGCTTTGGGGCCAACGTCCTGACTTTC CASSDPSFGANVLTF
TRBD1 TRBJ1-5 NA TRBV24-1 TGTGCCACCTCGAAGAACCTAAGTCGACAGGGACCAGCCCCAGCATTT CATSKNLSRQGPAPAF
TRBD1 TRBJ2-1 many TRBV7-8 TGTGCCAGCAGCCCGGCCCGGACAGGGCGCCACAATGAGCAGTTCTTC CASSPARTGRHNEQFF
NA TRBJ1-5 many TRBV7-2 TGTGCCAGCAGCTCCTCAGAAATTAGCAATCAGCCCCAGCATTTT CASSSSEISNQPQHF
TRBD1 TRBJ2-2 few TRBV5-5 TGTGCCAGCAGCTTTGGGCAGGGGGCGAACACCGGGGAGCTGTTTTTT CASSFGQGANTGELFF
NA TRBJ2-5 many TRBV7-2 TGTGCCAGCAGCTTGAACGGGCCCACAGGCTTCGGAGAGACCCAGTACTTC CASSLNGPTGFGETQYF
TRBD1 TRBJ2-7 NA TRBV12-3/TRBV12-4 TGTGCCAGCAGTTTCGGGGGACAGGGGGTCTACGAGCAGTACTTC CASSFGGQGVYEQYF
NA TRBJ1-2 many TRBV12-3/TRBV12-4 TGTGCCAGCAGTCTCCGGGGGGAGGGCTACACCTTC CASSLRGEGYTF
NA TRBJ2-3 few TRBV7-8 TGTGCCAGCAGCCAAAGGTTTGGAGCCGCAGATACGCAGTATTTT CASSQRFGAADTQYF
NA TRBJ2-7 few TRBV6-2/TRBV6-3 TGTGCCAGTGCGGGGGCTTTCTCCTACGAGCAGTACTTC CASAGAFSYEQYF
NA TRBJ1-5 few TRBV20-1 TGCAGTGCTACTAATATCAATCAGCCCCAGCATTTT CSATNINQPQHF